This T cell receptor beta chain was recorded in a study of T cells after posttransplantation cyclophosphamide. Study results and limitations: Later blood repertoires were often dominated by clones from the donor CD8+ memory compartment.

Repertoires were generated with immunoSEQ multiplex PCR, while TCRdb's copy carries only in-frame clones and drops some. Singletons are absent from the sample, which has tens of thousands of clones. After removal of 6 bases from V and 3 bases from J, the junction contained 3 bases not matched to a gene. This CDR3 region has 16 residues. This clone occurred many times. Antigen: not known. This chain connects TRBV12-3 or TRBV12-4 to TRBJ2-2; 14 positions agree with TRBD2. This clonotype was sampled from a woman in her 30s in good health and a related stem cell transplant donor. Specimen: PBMCs. This CDR3 reads CASSRTSGGHTGELFF. The CDR3 DNA follows: TGTGCCAGCAGCCGGACTAGCGGGGGGCACACCGGGGAGCTGTTTTTT.